These 5 T cell receptor beta chains came from one sample sequenced in a study of blood T cell repertoires in COVID-19. Method: immunoSEQ multiplex PCR; TCRdb's copy keeps in-frame clones and lacks some. The data contain just under 65,000 clones, 70% to 80% of them singletons. The sequencing input was peripheral blood. The receptor set was obtained from a woman older than 75 with acute or convalescent COVID-19.

The V call is TRBV6-1, the J call TRBJ2-5, with D hard to call. Trimming left V 2 bases short and J 1 base short, with 11 bases between. Germline V gene data show CDR1 as MNHNS and CDR2 as SASEGT. The CDR3 totals 15 residues. CDR3 residues: CASSESIVIQETQYF. DNA of the CDR3: TGTGCCAGCAGTGAATCTATAGTCATCCAAGAGACCCAGTACTTC.

The V gene is TRBV5-1, the J gene TRBJ2-7, with D maybe TRBD1 (5 bases). V gave up 6 bases and J gave up 2 bases, with 18 bases separating them. This CDR3 is built from 15 residues. Germline assignment: CDR1 SGHRS and CDR2 YFSETQ. CDR3 nucleotides: TGCGCCAGCACCCCCGGTGGGCCCAGGGCCTACGAGCAGTACTTC. Protein sequence: CASTPGGPRAYEQYF. Using reference TRBV5-1 and TRBJ2-7 for the parts outside the CDR3, the full variable domain is KAGVTQTPRYLIKTRGQQVTLSCSPISGHRSVSWYQQTPGQGLQFLFEYFSETQRNKGNFPGRFSGRQFSNSRSEMNVSTLELGDSALYLCASTPGGPRAYEQYFGPGTRLTVT.

The chain is built from TRBV6-2 or TRBV6-3 and TRBJ2-7; TRBD2 is a possible D gene (6 bases). This CDR3 contains 18 residues. Trimming took off 2 bases at V and 2 bases at J, with 22 bases between the two ends. CDR1 is MNHEY and CDR2 is SVGEGT in the germline V gene. The CDR3: CASSYRDSGPQGPYEQYF. CDR3 nucleotides: TGTGCCAGCAGTTACCGCGATAGCGGCCCCCAGGGCCCCTACGAGCAGTACTTC.

The sample holds a few counts of this clone. The chain couples TRBV5-1 to TRBJ2-7; 10 positions match TRBD2. CDR3 size: 15 residues. V was pared by 8 bases and J by 0 bases, with 8 bases of the junction left unmatched. Germline CDR1 SGHRS, CDR2 YFSETQ. The CDR3 DNA follows: TGCGCCAGTTCTCCCGGGACTAGCGACTCCTACGAGCAGTACTTC. This translates into CASSPGTSDSYEQYF.

The chain employs TRBV4-3 and TRBJ2-1; 14 bases match TRBD2. Germline V gene sequence: CDR1 LGHNA, CDR2 YSLEER. The trim removed 3 bases at V and 7 bases at J, leaving 8 bases unmatched. The length of the CDR3 is 17 residues. The DNA of the CDR3 is TGCGCCAGCAGCCATCGACTAGCGGGAGGGCGCGTGAATGAGCAGTTCTTC. This gives the protein CASSHRLAGGRVNEQFF.